The 19 T cell receptor beta chains in this list originate from one sample, sequenced in a study of blood T cell repertoires in COVID-19. Repertoires were generated with immunoSEQ multiplex PCR, while TCRdb's copy carries only in-frame clones and drops some. There are hundreds of thousands of clones in the sample; 88% occur only once, and about 0.7% lies in the top ten. Sample: peripheral blood. The receptors were sampled from a human donor in a cohort sampled during active COVID-19.

The rearrangement uses TRBV7-9 and TRBJ2-7, with TRBD2 matching 13 bases. This CDR3 has 15 residues. Germline lookup yields CDR1 SEHNR and CDR2 FQNEAQ (reference sequence). V lost 5 bases and J lost 2; bases outside the gene matches: 3. CDR3 in DNA: TGTGCCAGCAGCCGGACTAGCGGGGGTCCCTACGAGCAGTACTTC. Protein product: CASSRTSGGPYEQYF.

This sequence joins TRBV18 and TRBJ2-7; D gene unclear. The germline gives CDR1 KGHSH, CDR2 LQKENI. The CDR3 is 15 residues long. With 0 bases removed from V and 3 bases from J, the gap between germline ends came to 12 bases. CDR3 nucleotide sequence: TGTGCCAGCTCACCACCCGGGTCCTTAGGCTACGAGCAGTACTTC. Its protein product is CASSPPGSLGYEQYF.

This chain uses TRBV2 with TRBJ1-2; possible D gene TRBD1, 6 bases. CDR1 is SNHLY and CDR2 is FYNNEI in the germline V gene. The V end was cut by 8 bases, the J end by 8 bases, with 21 bases between. CDR3 length: 14 amino acids. The CDR3 DNA reads TGTGCCAGCTCACTGGGCAGGGGCGCTGAAGGCTACACCTTC. As protein: CASSLGRGAEGYTF. Combining the CDR3 with reference TRBV2 and TRBJ1-2 gives the whole variable domain EPEVTQTPSHQVTQMGQEVILRCVPISNHLYFYWYRQILGQKVEFLVSFYNNEISEKSEIFDDQFSVERPDGSNFTLKIRSTKLEDSAMYFCASSLGRGAEGYTFGSGTRLTVV.

The rearrangement links TRBV18 to TRBJ1-1; tentatively, D is TRBD1 (6 bases). The germline gives CDR1 KGHSH, CDR2 LQKENI. The CDR3 is 13 residues long. The V and J ends lost 6 bases and 5 bases respectively, with 13 bases between them. The CDR3 loop reads CASSRGRGTEAFF. The CDR3 nucleotides read TGTGCCAGCTCGCGGGGGAGGGGGACTGAAGCTTTCTTT.

The rearrangement joins TRBV28 to TRBJ1-6; D ambiguous. Per germline, CDR1 MDHEN and CDR2 SYDVKM. The CDR3 consists of 16 residues. The V gene lost 4 bases and the J gene lost 10 bases, with 20 bases spanning the gap. CDR3 loop: CASSSRMVRTGSPLHF. The DNA for the CDR3 is TGTGCCAGCAGTTCCCGCATGGTACGAACGGGATCACCCCTCCACTTT.

The rearrangement links TRBV9 to TRBJ2-6; no reliable D call. CDR1 and CDR2 from the germline V gene are SGDLS and YYNGEE. CDR3 length equals 13 residues. Trimming cost V 3 bases and J 2 bases, with 3 bases left between them. CDR3 sequence reads: CASSGTGANVLTF. CDR3 sequence (DNA): TGTGCCAGCAGCGGTACTGGGGCCAACGTCCTGACTTTC.

The chain carries TRBV7-2 and TRBJ2-7; no definite D call. Germline V lookup: CDR1 SGHTA, CDR2 FQGNSA. CDR3 length equals 13 residues. V was shortened by 2 bases and J by 3 bases, with 8 bases between the two germline ends. The CDR3 loop reads CASSLNVRYEQYF. DNA for the CDR3: TGTGCCAGCAGCTTAAATGTCCGCTACGAGCAGTACTTC.

This rearrangement joins TRBV7-2 to TRBJ1-6; the match to TRBD1 covers 7 bases. The trim removed 5 bases at V and 11 bases at J, leaving 9 bases unmatched. Germline V CDR1 and CDR2: SGHTA, FQGNSA. This CDR3 contains 14 residues. The CDR3 DNA sequence: TGTGCCAGCAGCGAGGGACAGAACTTCCCACCCCTCCACTTT. As protein: CASSEGQNFPPLHF.

V and J are TRBV7-2 and TRBJ2-7; the D gene is possibly TRBD2 (6 bases). V shed 1 base and J shed 12 bases, with 28 bases lying between them. Germline-derived CDR1 and CDR2 are SGHTA and FQGNSA. The CDR3 covers 17 residues. CDR3 nucleotide sequence: TGTGCCAGCAGCTTAGGGGGGGTAGGGACTCTGGGAACTCAACCGTACTTC. Its protein product is CASSLGGVGTLGTQPYF. Supplemented by reference TRBV7-2 and TRBJ2-7, the full variable domain reads GAGVSQSPSNKVTEKGKDVELRCDPISGHTALYWYRQSLGQGLEFLIYFQGNSAPDKSGLPSDRFSAERTGGSVSTLTIQRTQQEDSAVYLCASSLGGVGTLGTQPYFGPGTRLTVT.

In nucleotides, the CDR3 is TGTGCCAGCAGTGACCCTGGAGGGATTAACTATGGCTACACCTTC. Residues: CASSDPGGINYGYTF. The chain couples TRBV25-1 to TRBJ1-2; D is ambiguous. The CDR3 is 15 amino acids. CDR1 is MGHDK, CDR2 SYGVNS, per germline. V gave up 3 bases and J gave up 1 base, with 12 bases separating them.

This clone was seen a handful of times. The chain employs TRBV11-2 and TRBJ1-6, with unresolved D. Between the trimmed V and J ends, which lost 1 base and 13 bases, there was a span of 11 bases. The CDR3 runs 13 residues. Germline CDR1 reads SGHAT; CDR2 reads FQNNGV. DNA of the CDR3: TGTGCCAGCAGCTTAGGCACCACAAACCCCCTCCACTTT. As protein: CASSLGTTNPLHF.

The chain is built from TRBV7-6 and TRBJ2-7; 10 bases fit TRBD2. CDR1 is SGHVS, CDR2 FNYEAQ, per germline. This CDR3 contains 14 residues. J was trimmed by 3 bases and V by 4 bases; bases with no gene match: 3. In DNA, the CDR3 is TGTGCCAGCAGCTCGTCTAGCGGGGGCTACGAGCAGTACTTC. It specifies CASSSSSGGYEQYF.

This chain joins TRBV11-3 and TRBJ2-7; D is perhaps TRBD1 (6 bases). Per germline, CDR1 SGHNT and CDR2 YENEEA. V gave up 5 bases and J gave up 2 bases, with 13 bases separating them. The CDR3 is made up of 14 amino acids. Here the CDR3 reads CASSPRDKPYEQYF. The DNA for the CDR3 is TGTGCCAGCAGCCCGAGGGACAAACCCTACGAGCAGTACTTC.

This rearrangement joins TRBV4-3 to TRBJ2-1; 14 bases align to TRBD2. CDR3 length equals 18 residues. J lost 9 bases, V lost 1 base, and 11 bases had no gene match. The germline CDR1 and CDR2 sequences are LGHNA and YSLEER. The CDR3 region is CASSQGTSGRTNSIEQFF. CDR3 DNA sequence: TGCGCCAGCAGCCAAGGGACTAGCGGGAGGACGAATTCTATTGAGCAGTTCTTC.

This clone was picked up a small number of times. This rearrangement joins TRBV19 to TRBJ1-1; D is undetermined. The germline V gene has CDR1 LNHDA and CDR2 SQIVND (reference sequence). The CDR3 consists of 15 residues. V was cut by 2 bases and J by 1 base, with 11 bases left in between. The CDR3, as DNA: TGTGCCAGTAGTATATCAGGTTTCGGGAACACTGAAGCTTTCTTT. Translated, it gives CASSISGFGNTEAFF.

This clone is a singleton in its sample. This chain joins TRBV5-1 and TRBJ2-5; D not resolved. The germline CDR1 and CDR2 sequences are SGHRS and YFSETQ. V was shortened by 0 bases and J by 5 bases, with 14 bases between the two germline ends. The CDR3 contains 15 residues. CDR3 DNA sequence: TGCGCCAGCAGCTTGGTGTTGCGATCGGAGGAGACCCAGTACTTC. The encoded protein is CASSLVLRSEETQYF. The entire variable domain, with the rest obtained from reference TRBV5-1 and TRBJ2-5, is as follows: KAGVTQTPRYLIKTRGQQVTLSCSPISGHRSVSWYQQTPGQGLQFLFEYFSETQRNKGNFPGRFSGRQFSNSRSEMNVSTLELGDSALYLCASSLVLRSEETQYFGPGTRLLVL.

The chain uses TRBV19 and TRBJ2-7; weak D call: TRBD2 (6 bases). This CDR3 is built from 16 residues. V lost 5 bases and J lost 3, with 20 bases in between. CDR1 and CDR2 from the germline V gene are LNHDA and SQIVND (reference sequence). CDR3 protein: CASSASVGGANYEQYF. CDR3 nucleotide sequence: TGTGCCAGTAGTGCCAGTGTGGGCGGGGCGAACTACGAGCAGTACTTC. The entire variable domain, with the rest obtained from reference TRBV19 and TRBJ2-7, is as follows: DGGITQSPKYLFRKEGQNVTLSCEQNLNHDAMYWYRQDPGQGLRLIYYSQIVNDFQKGDIAEGYSVSREKKESFPLTVTSAQKNPTAFYLCASSASVGGANYEQYFGPGTRLTVT.

The chain combines TRBV4-3 with TRBJ2-7, with 8 bases lining up with TRBD2. The ends lost 3 bases at V and 1 base at J; junction bases unmatched: 8. The CDR3 contains 16 residues. Germline V gives CDR1 LGHNA, CDR2 YSLEER. The CDR3 DNA follows: TGCGCCAGCAGCCAGGGGGTACTAGCGGAATCCTACGAGCAGTACTTC. Translated, it gives CASSQGVLAESYEQYF.

This rearrangement joins TRBV7-9 to TRBJ2-7, with TRBD1 identical over 9 bases. This CDR3 has 15 amino acids. After removal of 5 bases from V and 5 bases from J, the junction contained 10 bases not matched to a gene. Per germline, CDR1 SEHNR and CDR2 FQNEAQ (reference sequence). As DNA, the CDR3 is TGTGCCAGCAGCCCAGCCGGACAGGGGATAGACGAGCAGTACTTC. Translating gives CASSPAGQGIDEQYF.